This passage covers 19 T cell receptor beta chains from one sample sequenced in a study of T cells in Graves' hyperthyroidism and ophthalmopathy. Amplification of TCR beta CDR3 regions used RNA as the template. First-round RT-PCR with HTBI primers amplified the TCR CDR3 region. TCRdb used MiXCR to reprocess the multiplex PCR reads, holding one entry per CDR3 protein. This table holds 550,000 to 700,000 distinct CDR3 sequences, just over 45% found once. The sequenced sample consisted of peripheral blood or thyroid tissue (not recorded which). The receptors come from an adult woman with Graves' disease, either hyperthyroidism or ophthalmopathy (not recorded which).

The chain employs TRBV10-3 and TRBJ1-1, with 9 positions matching TRBD1. The CDR3 length is 15 residues. Germline lookup yields CDR1 ENHRY and CDR2 SYGVKD. The V segment lost 6 bases and the J segment 5 bases; nucleotides outside the gene matches: 10. The CDR3 DNA reads as TGTGCCATCAGACGGGACAGGGAGACGAGAACTGAAGCTTTCTTT. Amino acids: CAIRRDRETRTEAFF.

This clonotype showed up many times. The genes are TRBV29-1 and TRBJ1-1; tentative D call: TRBD1 (6 bases). Germline V gives CDR1 SQVTM, CDR2 ANQGSEA. The CDR3 length is 11 residues. V lost 6 bases to trimming and J lost 6 bases, with 11 bases between them. The CDR3 region has the DNA TGCAGCGTCGCCACAGGGCCTGAAGCTTTCTTT. Residues: CSVATGPEAFF.

This clonotype was observed a handful of times. The chain has TRBV10-3 and TRBJ1-2; D may be TRBD1 (6 bases). There are 11 residues in the CDR3. Trimming stripped 6 bases from V and 8 bases from J, with 10 bases between. Germline V gene sequence: CDR1 ENHRY, CDR2 SYGVKD. In nucleotides, the CDR3 is TGTGCCATCAGCGCAGGGGACGGCTACACCTTC. Translating it yields CAISAGDGYTF.

The J gene is TRBJ2-5, the V gene TRBV7-7; the D is unclear. Judging by the DNA end, TRBJ2-7 fits better; the J call may be wrong. The CDR3 runs to 13 residues. CDR1 is SSHAT, CDR2 FNYEAQ, per germline (reference sequence). CDR3 loop: CASSPHPGYEQYF. In nucleotides, the CDR3 is TGTGCCAGCAGTCCGCATCCCGGGTACGAGCAGTACTTC.

Only a few counts were recorded for this clonotype. The rearrangement uses TRBV20-1 and TRBJ2-7; TRBD2 is a possible D gene (6 bases). The V gene's germline CDR1 is DFQATT and CDR2 SNEGSKA (reference sequence). The germline V and J ends were trimmed by 6 bases and 0 bases, with 12 bases remaining between them. CDR3 length: 13 amino acids. The CDR3 nucleotides read TGCAGTGCAGGGCTAGCGACCTCCTACGAGCAGTACTTC. Protein product: CSAGLATSYEQYF.

The DNA of the CDR3 is TGCAGCGCCGAGGAAGCGGGAGTGTCTGGGGCCAACGTCCTGACTTTC. Amino acids: CSAEEAGVSGANVLTF. The chain carries TRBV29-1 and TRBJ2-6; 8 bases line up with TRBD2. Germline values: CDR1 SQVTM, CDR2 ANQGSEA. The CDR3 is 16 residues long. J was trimmed by 1 base and V by 7 bases; bases with no gene match: 9.

This clonotype was found many times. The chain has TRBV20-1 and TRBJ1-2, with TRBD1 as a possible D gene (6 bases). CDR3 length: 12 amino acids. Looked up from germline, CDR1 is DFQATT and CDR2 is SNEGSKA (reference sequence). V dropped 6 bases and J dropped 5 bases, with 13 bases sitting between them. The CDR3 here is CSARLTGYGYTF. The CDR3 nucleotides read TGCAGTGCGCGGTTGACAGGTTATGGCTACACCTTC.

The V gene is TRBV29-1, the J gene TRBJ2-2, with no clear D. The germline CDR1 and CDR2 sequences are SQVTM and ANQGSEA. V was cut by 5 bases and J by 11 bases, with 18 bases left in between. The CDR3 extends over 13 amino acids. CDR3 amino acids: CSVIDEHSYELFF. The CDR3 coding sequence is TGCAGCGTTATAGACGAGCATAGCTATGAGCTGTTTTTT.

The chain employs TRBV7-8 and TRBJ2-2; no firm D call. Per the germline V gene, CDR1 is SGHVS and CDR2 is FQNEAQ. The CDR3 is made up of 16 amino acids. Trimming took off 1 base at V and 5 bases at J, with 14 bases between the two ends. CDR3 region: CASSLDPALGTGELFF. Here the CDR3 DNA reads TGTGCCAGCAGCTTAGACCCAGCCTTAGGGACCGGGGAGCTGTTTTTT. The full variable domain, rest sourced from reference TRBV7-8 and TRBJ2-2, is GAGVSQSPRYKVAKRGQDVALRCDPISGHVSLFWYQQALGQGPEFLTYFQNEAQLDKSGLPSDRFFAERPEGSVSTLKIQRTQQEDSAVYLCASSLDPALGTGELFFGEGSRLTVL.

This clonotype was found a few times. A single base separates this from a much larger clone, so it may be a read error. The genes are TRBV19 and TRBJ1-1; perhaps TRBD1 as D (5 bases). Germline CDR1 is LNHDA and CDR2 is SQIVND (reference sequence). V was clipped by 3 bases and J by 7 bases, with 15 bases between them. CDR3 size: 14 residues. CDR3 nucleotides: TGTGCCAGTAGTATTTCCGGGGCTTGGATTGAAGCTTTCTTT. It specifies CASSISGAWIEAFF.

This clonotype was observed a few times. This sequence joins TRBV11-2 and TRBJ1-2, with D perhaps TRBD1 (6 bases). Germline V gene lookup returns CDR1 SGHAT and CDR2 FQNNGV. V shed 6 bases and J shed 6 bases, with 11 bases lying between them. This CDR3 comprises 12 residues. The CDR3 loop is CASRVRGHGYTF. The CDR3 DNA sequence: TGTGCCAGCAGAGTCAGGGGTCATGGCTACACCTTC.

This clonotype was seen a few times. The chain joins TRBV3-1 to TRBJ2-7, with 8 bases aligning to TRBD2. CDR1 LGHDT and CDR2 YNNKEL come from the germline V gene (reference sequence). The CDR3 runs 17 residues. V dropped 5 bases and J dropped 7; count of bases not matched to a gene: 19. The CDR3 nucleotides read TGTGCCAGCAGCTTCGGTAGATGGGATAGCGGGGTGAGTGAGCAGTACTTC. Translation gives CASSFGRWDSGVSEQYF.

As for this clonotype: A much larger clone lies one base from this, so it may be a read error. V and J are TRBV2 and TRBJ1-4; D uncertain. The CDR3 runs to 12 residues. The germline V gene has CDR1 SNHLY and CDR2 FYNNEI. The CDR3 loop is CASITKGEKLPF. The CDR3 DNA sequence: TGTGCCAGCATAACAAAAGGAGAAAAACTGCCTTTT.

In this sample, this clonotype turned up many times. The V and J genes are TRBV5-1 and TRBJ1-3; D is perhaps TRBD1 (6 bases). Germline V gene sequence: CDR1 SGHRS, CDR2 YFSETQ. This CDR3 comprises 16 residues. Deletions cut 1 base from V and 0 bases from J, with 11 bases between. Written as DNA, the CDR3 is TGCGCCAGCAGCTTGACGGACAGCTACTCTGGAAACACCATATATTTT. Encoded protein: CASSLTDSYSGNTIYF. Supplemented by reference TRBV5-1 and TRBJ1-3, the full variable domain reads KAGVTQTPRYLIKTRGQQVTLSCSPISGHRSVSWYQQTPGQGLQFLFEYFSETQRNKGNFPGRFSGRQFSNSRSEMNVSTLELGDSALYLCASSLTDSYSGNTIYFGEGSWLTVV.

This chain connects TRBV25-1 to TRBJ2-2; weak D call: TRBD2 (6 bases). In germline, CDR1 is MGHDK, CDR2 SYGVNS. The CDR3 has 16 residues. V dropped 7 bases and J dropped 7 bases, with 22 bases sitting between them. CDR3 DNA sequence: TGTGCCAGCACAAGCGGGCGGAAGATAGCGATCGGGGAGCTGTTTTTT. It specifies CASTSGRKIAIGELFF.

This clonotype was observed at least ten times. The V call is TRBV20-1, the J call TRBJ1-1; D gene ambiguous. The V end lost 0 bases, the J end lost 0 bases, and 20 bases lay between the germline ends. The germline CDR1 and CDR2 sequences are DFQATT and SNEGSKA (reference sequence). This CDR3 comprises 18 residues. CDR3 DNA: TGCAGTGCTAGAGAAATCGTCAGGAGGACTCTATTGAACACTGAAGCTTTCTTT. It translates to CSAREIVRRTLLNTEAFF.

In DNA form, the CDR3 reads TGTGCCAGCGGATTTCGGGGTGCGAAAGTCAATGAGCAGTTCTTC. It encodes CASGFRGAKVNEQFF. This chain uses TRBV2 with TRBJ2-1; D may be TRBD2 (5 bases). The CDR3 is 15 amino acids. Germline assignment: CDR1 SNHLY and CDR2 FYNNEI. V lost 8 bases and J lost 6, with 20 bases in between.

This clonotype was counted ten times or more. The chain has TRBV12-3 or TRBV12-4 and TRBJ1-1; D not certain. V dropped 7 bases and J dropped 6 bases, with 18 bases sitting between them. The CDR3 covers 14 residues. The CDR3 protein is CASNLPRLDSEAFF. The CDR3 DNA sequence: TGTGCCAGCAATCTACCCCGTCTTGATTCTGAAGCTTTCTTT.

This clonotype was counted at least ten times. This sequence joins TRBV15 and TRBJ2-2; weak D call: TRBD2 (6 bases). The V gene's germline CDR1 is LNHNV and CDR2 YYDKDF (reference sequence). The V gene lost 0 bases and the J gene lost 1 base, with 18 bases spanning the gap. This CDR3 is built from 19 residues. The chain's CDR3 is CATSRERVVADLNTGELFF. In DNA form, the CDR3 reads TGTGCCACCAGCAGAGAAAGGGTGGTAGCGGACTTGAACACCGGGGAGCTGTTTTTT.